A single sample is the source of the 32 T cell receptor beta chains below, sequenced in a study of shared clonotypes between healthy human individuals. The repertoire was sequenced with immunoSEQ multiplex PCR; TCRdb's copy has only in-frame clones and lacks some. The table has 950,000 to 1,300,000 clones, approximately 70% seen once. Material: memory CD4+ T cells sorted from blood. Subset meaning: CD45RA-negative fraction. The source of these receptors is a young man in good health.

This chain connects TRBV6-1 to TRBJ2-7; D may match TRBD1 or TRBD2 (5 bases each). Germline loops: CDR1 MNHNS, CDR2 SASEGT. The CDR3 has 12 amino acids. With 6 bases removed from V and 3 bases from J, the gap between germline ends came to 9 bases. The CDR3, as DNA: TGTGCCAGCAGGGGACGGCTCTACGAGCAGTACTTC. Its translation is CASRGRLYEQYF.

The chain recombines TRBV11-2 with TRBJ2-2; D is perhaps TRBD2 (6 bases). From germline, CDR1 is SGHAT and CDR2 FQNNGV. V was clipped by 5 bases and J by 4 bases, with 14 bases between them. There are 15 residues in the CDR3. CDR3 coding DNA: TGTGCCAGCAGCCCCGGAGGGGCCAGCACCGGGGAGCTGTTTTTT. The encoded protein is CASSPGGASTGELFF.

As DNA, the CDR3 is TGTGCCAGCAGTAGGGGTAGCGGGGGACGGGGCTACAATGAGCAGTTCTTC. Translated, it gives CASSRGSGGRGYNEQFF. The V call is TRBV11-2, the J call TRBJ2-1; TRBD2 aligns across 9 bases. The germline V gene has CDR1 SGHAT and CDR2 FQNNGV. The CDR3 is 17 amino acids. Trimming at V came to 6 bases and at J to 3 bases, leaving 12 bases not matched to a gene.

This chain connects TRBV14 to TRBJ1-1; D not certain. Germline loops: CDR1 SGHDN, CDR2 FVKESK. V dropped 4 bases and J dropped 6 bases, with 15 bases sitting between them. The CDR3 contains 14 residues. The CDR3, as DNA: TGTGCCAGCAGCCTACTGCGAGGGTCTTCTGAAGCTTTCTTT. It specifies CASSLLRGSSEAFF. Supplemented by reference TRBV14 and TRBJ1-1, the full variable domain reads EAGVTQFPSHSVIEKGQTVTLRCDPISGHDNLYWYRRVMGKEIKFLLHFVKESKQDESGMPNNRFLAERTGGTYSTLKVQPAELEDSGVYFCASSLLRGSSEAFFGQGTRLTVV.

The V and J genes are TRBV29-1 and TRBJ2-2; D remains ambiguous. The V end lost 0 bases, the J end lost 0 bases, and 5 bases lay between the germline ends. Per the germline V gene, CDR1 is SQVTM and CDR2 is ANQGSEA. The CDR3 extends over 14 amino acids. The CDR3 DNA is TGCAGCGTTGAAGAACACGCGAACACCGGGGAGCTGTTTTTT. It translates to CSVEEHANTGELFF.

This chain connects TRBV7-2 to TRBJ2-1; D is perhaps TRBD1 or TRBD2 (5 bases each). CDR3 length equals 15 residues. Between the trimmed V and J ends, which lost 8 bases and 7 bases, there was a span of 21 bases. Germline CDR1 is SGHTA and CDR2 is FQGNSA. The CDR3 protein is CASLWAGGARNEQFF. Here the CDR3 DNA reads TGTGCCAGCTTGTGGGCGGGTGGGGCCAGAAATGAGCAGTTCTTC.

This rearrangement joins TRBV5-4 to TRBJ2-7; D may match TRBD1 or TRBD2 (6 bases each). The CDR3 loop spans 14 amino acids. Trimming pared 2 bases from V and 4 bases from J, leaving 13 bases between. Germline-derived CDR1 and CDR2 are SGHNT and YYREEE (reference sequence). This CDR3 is CASSFAGGRYEQYF. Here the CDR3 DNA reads TGTGCCAGCAGCTTTGCCGGGGGCAGGTACGAGCAGTACTTC.

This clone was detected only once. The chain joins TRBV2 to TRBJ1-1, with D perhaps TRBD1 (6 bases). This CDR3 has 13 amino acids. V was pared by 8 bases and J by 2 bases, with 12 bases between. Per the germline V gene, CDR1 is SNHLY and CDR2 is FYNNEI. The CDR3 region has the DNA TGTGCCAGCCGGGGGGACATTAACACTGAAGCTTTCTTT. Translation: CASRGDINTEAFF.

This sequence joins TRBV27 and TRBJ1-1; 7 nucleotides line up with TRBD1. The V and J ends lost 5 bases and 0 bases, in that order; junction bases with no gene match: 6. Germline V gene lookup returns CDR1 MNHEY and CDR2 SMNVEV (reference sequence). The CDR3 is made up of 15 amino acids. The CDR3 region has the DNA TGTGCCAGCAGTGCCTACAGGGGTATGAACACTGAAGCTTTCTTT. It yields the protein CASSAYRGMNTEAFF.

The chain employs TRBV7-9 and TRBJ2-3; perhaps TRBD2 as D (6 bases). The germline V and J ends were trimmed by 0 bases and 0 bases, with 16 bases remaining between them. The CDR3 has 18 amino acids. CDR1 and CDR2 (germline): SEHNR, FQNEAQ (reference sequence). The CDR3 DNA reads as TGTGCCAGCAGCTTAGCGTGGAGGGCCTTGGGTAGCACAGATACGCAGTATTTT. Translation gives CASSLAWRALGSTDTQYF. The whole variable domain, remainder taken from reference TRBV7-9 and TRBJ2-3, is DTGVSQNPRHKITKRGQNVTFRCDPISEHNRLYWYRQTLGQGPEFLTYFQNEAQLEKSRLLSDRFSAERPKGSFSTLEIQRTEQGDSAMYLCASSLAWRALGSTDTQYFGPGTRLTVL.

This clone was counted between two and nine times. CDR3 sequence: CAWSPWDRGATDTQYF. The CDR3 nucleotides read TGTGCCTGGAGTCCCTGGGACAGGGGAGCCACAGATACGCAGTATTTT. V is TRBV30 and J is TRBJ2-3; TRBD1 matches 10 bases. V lost 2 bases to trimming and J lost 2 bases; unmatched junction nucleotides: 7. This CDR3 comprises 16 residues. Germline CDR1 reads GTSNPN; CDR2 reads SVGIG (reference sequence).

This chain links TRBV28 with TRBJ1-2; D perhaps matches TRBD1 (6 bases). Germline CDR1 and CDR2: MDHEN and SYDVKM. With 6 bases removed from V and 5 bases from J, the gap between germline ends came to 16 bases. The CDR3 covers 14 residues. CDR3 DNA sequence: TGTGCCAGCAGGCTAACAGGGTCGCGGTATGGCTACACCTTC. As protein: CASRLTGSRYGYTF.

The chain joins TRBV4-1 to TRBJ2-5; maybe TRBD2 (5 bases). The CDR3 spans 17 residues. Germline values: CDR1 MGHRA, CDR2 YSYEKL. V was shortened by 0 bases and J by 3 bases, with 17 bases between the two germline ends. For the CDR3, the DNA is TGCGCCAGCAGCCAAGATGTATTAAGAGGGAGTAAAGAGACCCAGTACTTC. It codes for CASSQDVLRGSKETQYF.

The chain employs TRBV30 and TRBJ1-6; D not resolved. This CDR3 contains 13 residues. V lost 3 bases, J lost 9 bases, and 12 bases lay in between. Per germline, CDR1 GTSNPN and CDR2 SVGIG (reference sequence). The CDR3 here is CAWRGRERSPLHF. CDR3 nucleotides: TGTGCCTGGAGGGGCAGAGAGCGTTCACCCCTCCACTTT.

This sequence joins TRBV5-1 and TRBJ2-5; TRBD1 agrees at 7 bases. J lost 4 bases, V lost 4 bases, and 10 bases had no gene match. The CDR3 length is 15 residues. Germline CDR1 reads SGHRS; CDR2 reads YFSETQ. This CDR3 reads CASSPDRAWVETQYF. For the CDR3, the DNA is TGCGCCAGCAGCCCCGACAGGGCGTGGGTAGAGACCCAGTACTTC.

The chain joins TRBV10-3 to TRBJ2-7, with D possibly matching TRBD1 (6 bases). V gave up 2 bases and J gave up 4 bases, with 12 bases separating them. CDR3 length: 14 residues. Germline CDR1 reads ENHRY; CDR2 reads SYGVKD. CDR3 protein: CAISERTDRYEQYF. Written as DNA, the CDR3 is TGTGCCATCAGTGAGCGGACAGACAGATACGAGCAGTACTTC.

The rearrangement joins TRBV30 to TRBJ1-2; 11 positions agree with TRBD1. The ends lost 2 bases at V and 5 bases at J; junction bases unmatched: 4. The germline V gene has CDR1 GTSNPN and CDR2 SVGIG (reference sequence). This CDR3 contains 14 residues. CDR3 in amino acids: CAWSPGQGGYGYTF. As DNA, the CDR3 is TGTGCCTGGAGTCCGGGACAGGGGGGGTATGGCTACACCTTC.

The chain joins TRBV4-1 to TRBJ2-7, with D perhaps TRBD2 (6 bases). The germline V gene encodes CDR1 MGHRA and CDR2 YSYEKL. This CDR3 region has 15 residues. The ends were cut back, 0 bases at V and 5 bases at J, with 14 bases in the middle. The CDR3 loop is CASSQEAWRAHEQYF. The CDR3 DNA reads TGCGCCAGCAGCCAAGAAGCATGGAGGGCTCACGAGCAGTACTTC.

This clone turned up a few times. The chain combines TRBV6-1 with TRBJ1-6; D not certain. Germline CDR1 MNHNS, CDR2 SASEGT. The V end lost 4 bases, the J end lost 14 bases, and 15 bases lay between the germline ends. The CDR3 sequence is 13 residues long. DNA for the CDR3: TGTGCCAGCAGTGTCGGGCCCCTTTCGACCCTCCACTTT. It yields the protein CASSVGPLSTLHF.

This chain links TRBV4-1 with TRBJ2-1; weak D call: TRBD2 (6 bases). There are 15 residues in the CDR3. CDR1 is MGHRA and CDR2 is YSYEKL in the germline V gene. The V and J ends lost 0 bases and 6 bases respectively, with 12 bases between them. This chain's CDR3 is CASSQDVGGLNEQFF. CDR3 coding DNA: TGCGCCAGCAGCCAAGATGTGGGGGGTCTCAATGAGCAGTTCTTC.

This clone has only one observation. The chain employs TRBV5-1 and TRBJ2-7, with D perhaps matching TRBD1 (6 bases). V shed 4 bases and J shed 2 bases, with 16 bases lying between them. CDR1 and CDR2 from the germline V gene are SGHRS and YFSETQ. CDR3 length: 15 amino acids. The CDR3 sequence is CASSPLQGNTYEQYF. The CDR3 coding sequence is TGCGCCAGCAGCCCTTTACAGGGAAATACCTACGAGCAGTACTTC.

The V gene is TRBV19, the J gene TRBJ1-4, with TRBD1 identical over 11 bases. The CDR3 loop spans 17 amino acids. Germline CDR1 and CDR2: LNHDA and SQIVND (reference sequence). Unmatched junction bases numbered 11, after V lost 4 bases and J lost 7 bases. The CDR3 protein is CASSSGTGGRVTEKLFF. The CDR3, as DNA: TGTGCCAGTAGTAGCGGGACAGGGGGAAGAGTAACTGAAAAACTGTTTTTT.

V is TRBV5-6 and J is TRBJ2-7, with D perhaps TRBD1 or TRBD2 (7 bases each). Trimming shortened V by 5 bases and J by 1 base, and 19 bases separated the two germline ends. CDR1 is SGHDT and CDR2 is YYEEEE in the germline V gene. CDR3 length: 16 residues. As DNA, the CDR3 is TGTGCCAGCAGATGGGGAGGGGGCGGAATTTCCTACGAGCAGTACTTC. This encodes CASRWGGGGISYEQYF.

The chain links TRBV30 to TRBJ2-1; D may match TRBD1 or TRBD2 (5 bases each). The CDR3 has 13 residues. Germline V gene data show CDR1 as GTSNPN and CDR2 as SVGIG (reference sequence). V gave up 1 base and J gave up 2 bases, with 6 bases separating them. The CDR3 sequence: CAWSAGPYNEQFF. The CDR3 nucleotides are TGTGCCTGGAGTGCGGGACCCTACAATGAGCAGTTCTTC.

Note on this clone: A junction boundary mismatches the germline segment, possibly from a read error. CDR3 residues: CASRLGPRQGQETQYF. The CDR3 nucleotides are TGCGCCAGCAGATTGGGACCCCGACAGGGGCAGGAGACCCAGTACTTC. This chain joins TRBV5-1 and TRBJ2-5; 8 nucleotides align to TRBD1. This CDR3 region has 16 residues. Germline V gives CDR1 SGHRS, CDR2 YFSETQ.

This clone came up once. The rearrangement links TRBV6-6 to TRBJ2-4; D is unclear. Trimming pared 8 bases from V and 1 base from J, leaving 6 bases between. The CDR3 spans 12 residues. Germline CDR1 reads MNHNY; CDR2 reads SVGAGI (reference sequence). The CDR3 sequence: CASALAKNIQYF. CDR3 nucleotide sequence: TGTGCCAGCGCATTGGCCAAAAACATTCAGTACTTC.

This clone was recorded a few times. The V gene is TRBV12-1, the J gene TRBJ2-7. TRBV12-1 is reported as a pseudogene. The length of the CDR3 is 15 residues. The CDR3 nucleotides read TGTGCCAGCCGGGGAGGGGGCCCTGTAACCTACGAGCAGTACTTC. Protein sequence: CASRGGGPVTYEQYF.

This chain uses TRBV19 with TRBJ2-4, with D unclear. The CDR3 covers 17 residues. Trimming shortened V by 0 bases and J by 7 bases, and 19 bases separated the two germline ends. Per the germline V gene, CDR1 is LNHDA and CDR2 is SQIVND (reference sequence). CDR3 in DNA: TGTGCCAGTAGTATAGATCTATCGCGGTTTTTACGGAACATTCAGTACTTC. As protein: CASSIDLSRFLRNIQYF.

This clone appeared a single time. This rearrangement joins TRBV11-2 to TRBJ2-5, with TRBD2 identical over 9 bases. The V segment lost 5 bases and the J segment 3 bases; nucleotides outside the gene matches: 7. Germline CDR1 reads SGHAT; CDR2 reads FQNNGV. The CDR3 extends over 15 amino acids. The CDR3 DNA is TGTGCCAGCAGCCTGACTAGCGGCGGTAAAGAGACCCAGTACTTC. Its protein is CASSLTSGGKETQYF.

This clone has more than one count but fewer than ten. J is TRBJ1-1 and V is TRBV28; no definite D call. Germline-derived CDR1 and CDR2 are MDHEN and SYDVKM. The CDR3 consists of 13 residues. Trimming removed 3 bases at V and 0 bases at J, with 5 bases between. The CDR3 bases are TGTGCCAGCAGTTTGCCAGTGAACACTGAAGCTTTCTTT. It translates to CASSLPVNTEAFF.

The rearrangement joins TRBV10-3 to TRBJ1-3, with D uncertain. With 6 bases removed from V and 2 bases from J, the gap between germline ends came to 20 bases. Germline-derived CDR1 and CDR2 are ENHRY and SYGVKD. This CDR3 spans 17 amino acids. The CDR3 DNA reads TGTGCCATCAGCCCCAAGGCCGGCAAGCTCCCTGGAAACACCATATATTTT. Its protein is CAISPKAGKLPGNTIYF.

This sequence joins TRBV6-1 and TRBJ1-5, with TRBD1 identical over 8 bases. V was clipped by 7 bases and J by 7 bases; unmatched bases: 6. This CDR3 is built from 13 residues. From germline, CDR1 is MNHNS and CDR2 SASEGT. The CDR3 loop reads CASTGTGPQPQHF. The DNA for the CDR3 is TGTGCCAGCACTGGGACAGGTCCACAGCCCCAGCATTTT.